The clone carrying this T cell receptor (beta chain) came up many times. The data derive from a study of T cells in Graves' hyperthyroidism and ophthalmopathy. The V and J ends lost 3 bases and 4 bases respectively, with 10 bases between them. CDR3 length: 13 amino acids. The germline V gene has CDR1 MDHEN and CDR2 SYDVKM. The hyperthyroidism was newly diagnosed and had lasted under 2 months; the patients were aged 18 to 65. Criteria for exclusion of patients were uncontrolled infection, other autoimmune disease, pregnancy or lactation. The PBMCs were taken from over 9.5 ml of fresh peripheral blood. Amplified regions were TCR beta CDR3 sequences from RNA transcripts. The HTBI primer set was used in a first-round RT-PCR of the TCR CDR3. TCRdb fed the multiplex PCR reads into MiXCR, producing one record per CDR3 protein. Of about 720,000 distinct CDR3 sequences listed, about 17% were seen once; the top ten hold roughly 8%.

The sequencing input was blood. The clonotype originates from a man between 18 and 29 years old with Graves' hyperthyroidism. The rearrangement joins TRBV28 to TRBJ2-7, with a weak D call TRBD2 (6 bases). The CDR3, as DNA: TGTGCCAGCAGTTTGGAGGGAGGATACGAGCAGTACTTC. Amino acids: CASSLEGGYEQYF.